The rows below give T cell receptor beta chains drawn from one sample of a study of T cells in Graves' hyperthyroidism and ophthalmopathy. TCRdb reanalysed the multiplex PCR reads using MiXCR and keeps one entry per CDR3 protein. The sample lists approximately 610,000 distinct CDR3 sequences, roughly 15% occurring once. Sequencing used blood. These receptors were taken from a woman between 40 and 55 years old with Graves' ophthalmopathy. The CDR3 runs from the conserved cysteine through the conserved F or W. Fields, in order: J gene, clone size, V gene, D gene, CDR3 protein, CDR3 DNA. A D gene is named only where the DNA matches it firmly. Clone size is given for some rows only: seen once, a few or many times, or a class if the clone is expanded.

J gene: TRBJ1-5; clone size: many; V gene: TRBV12-5; D gene: .; CDR3 protein: CASGLSLGQDWRNQPQHF; CDR3 DNA: TGTGCTAGTGGTTTGTCGTTAGGGCAGGATTGGCGCAATCAGCCCCAGCATTTT
J gene: TRBJ1-2; clone size: many; V gene: TRBV12-3/TRBV12-4; D gene: .; CDR3 protein: CASSSGFGRLTF; CDR3 DNA: TGTGCCAGCAGTTCTGGCTTTGGGAGACTCACCTTC
J gene: TRBJ2-7; clone size: few; V gene: TRBV18; D gene: .; CDR3 protein: CASSPQLRAYEQYF; CDR3 DNA: TGTGCCAGCTCACCACAGTTACGAGCCTACGAGCAGTACTTC
J gene: TRBJ2-5; clone size: .; V gene: TRBV6-1; D gene: TRBD2; CDR3 protein: CASKAWQREKKETQYF; CDR3 DNA: TGTGCCAGCAAGGCGTGGCAGCGGGAGAAGAAAGAGACCCAGTACTTC
J gene: TRBJ2-5; clone size: many; V gene: TRBV4-1; D gene: .; CDR3 protein: CASSHLGGGTEETQYF; CDR3 DNA: TGCGCCAGCAGCCATTTAGGGGGTGGGACGGAAGAGACCCAGTACTTC
J gene: TRBJ1-1; clone size: many; V gene: TRBV3-1; D gene: TRBD1; CDR3 protein: CASSQGTGGPEAFF; CDR3 DNA: TGTGCCAGCAGCCAAGGGACAGGAGGACCTGAAGCTTTCTTT
J gene: TRBJ2-7; clone size: many; V gene: TRBV20-1; D gene: TRBD2; CDR3 protein: CSAPTSGPYEQYF; CDR3 DNA: TGCAGTGCTCCGACTAGCGGTCCCTACGAGCAGTACTTC
J gene: TRBJ2-7; clone size: few; V gene: TRBV9; D gene: .; CDR3 protein: CASSVPPPRLNPYEQYF; CDR3 DNA: TGTGCCAGCAGCGTCCCCCCTCCCAGGCTCAACCCCTACGAGCAGTACTTC
J gene: TRBJ2-7; clone size: many; V gene: TRBV25-1; D gene: .; CDR3 protein: CATEGRSYEQYF; CDR3 DNA: TGTGCCACCGAGGGACGATCCTACGAGCAGTACTTC
J gene: TRBJ2-7; clone size: many; V gene: TRBV7-2; D gene: TRBD1; CDR3 protein: CASSLGWTGALEQYF; CDR3 DNA: TGTGCCAGCAGCTTAGGTTGGACAGGGGCTCTCGAGCAGTACTTC
J gene: TRBJ2-7; clone size: many; V gene: TRBV11-2; D gene: .; CDR3 protein: CASSLRVSYEQYF; CDR3 DNA: TGTGCCAGCAGCTTAAGAGTCTCGTACGAGCAGTACTTC
J gene: TRBJ1-2; clone size: many; V gene: TRBV12-3/TRBV12-4; D gene: .; CDR3 protein: CASRGVGRDGYTF; CDR3 DNA: TGTGCCAGCAGAGGCGTGGGGAGGGATGGCTACACCTTC
J gene: TRBJ2-2; clone size: .; V gene: TRBV9; D gene: .; CDR3 protein: CASSVIATGELFF; CDR3 DNA: TGTGCCAGCAGCGTCATTGCCACCGGGGAGCTGTTTTTT
J gene: TRBJ2-4; clone size: few; V gene: TRBV24-1; D gene: TRBD1; CDR3 protein: CATSATGGQNIQYF; CDR3 DNA: TGTGCCACCAGTGCCACAGGGGGCCAAAACATTCAGTACTTC
J gene: TRBJ2-2; clone size: .; V gene: TRBV24-1; D gene: TRBD2; CDR3 protein: CATSDPNSGRAGTGELFF; CDR3 DNA: TGTGCCACCAGTGACCCCAATAGCGGGAGGGCCGGCACCGGGGAGCTGTTTTTT
J gene: TRBJ1-1; clone size: many; V gene: TRBV6-1; D gene: TRBD1; CDR3 protein: CASTQGETEAFF; CDR3 DNA: TGTGCCAGCACTCAGGGGGAAACTGAAGCTTTCTTT
J gene: TRBJ2-6; clone size: few; V gene: TRBV29-1; D gene: TRBD1; CDR3 protein: CSVEELGTGRSGANVLTF; CDR3 DNA: TGCAGCGTTGAAGAACTAGGGACAGGGAGGTCTGGGGCCAACGTCCTGACTTTC
J gene: TRBJ2-5; clone size: many; V gene: TRBV11-3; D gene: TRBD2; CDR3 protein: CASSSPTSGSKETQYF; CDR3 DNA: TGTGCCAGCAGCTCCCCGACTAGCGGGAGTAAGGAGACCCAGTACTTC
J gene: TRBJ2-2; clone size: few; V gene: TRBV28; D gene: .; CDR3 protein: CASRLWVLFTGELFF; CDR3 DNA: TGTGCCAGCAGGTTATGGGTCCTTTTCACCGGGGAGCTGTTTTTT
J gene: TRBJ1-2; clone size: few; V gene: TRBV19; D gene: TRBD1; CDR3 protein: CASSTSGGSRGRDGYTF; CDR3 DNA: TGTGCCAGTAGTACCAGCGGGGGGTCGAGGGGGCGCGATGGCTACACCTTC
J gene: TRBJ2-2; clone size: .; V gene: TRBV27; D gene: .; CDR3 protein: CASKYGNTGELFF; CDR3 DNA: TGTGCCAGCAAGTATGGGAACACCGGGGAGCTGTTTTTT
J gene: TRBJ2-7; clone size: many; V gene: TRBV30; D gene: .; CDR3 protein: CAWSVGRGHEQYF; CDR3 DNA: TGTGCCTGGAGTGTCGGCAGAGGGCACGAGCAGTACTTC
J gene: TRBJ2-7; clone size: few; V gene: TRBV11-1; D gene: TRBD1; CDR3 protein: CASSPIEAGGWDEQYF; CDR3 DNA: TGTGCCAGCAGCCCTATAGAGGCAGGGGGCTGGGACGAGCAGTACTTC
J gene: TRBJ2-7; clone size: many; V gene: TRBV29-1; D gene: .; CDR3 protein: CSVEAAFASSYEQYF; CDR3 DNA: TGCAGCGTCGAGGCAGCGTTTGCAAGCTCCTACGAGCAGTACTTC
J gene: TRBJ1-5; clone size: many; V gene: TRBV28; D gene: .; CDR3 protein: CASSDQLGNQPQHF; CDR3 DNA: TGTGCCAGCTCTGACCAGTTGGGCAATCAGCCCCAGCATTTT
J gene: TRBJ2-4; clone size: many; V gene: TRBV28; D gene: TRBD2; CDR3 protein: CASSLMGGGNIQYF; CDR3 DNA: TGTGCCAGCAGTTTAATGGGCGGGGGAAACATTCAGTACTTC
J gene: TRBJ1-1; clone size: many; V gene: TRBV12-3/TRBV12-4; D gene: .; CDR3 protein: CASKRVNTEAFF; CDR3 DNA: TGTGCCAGCAAAAGGGTGAACACTGAAGCTTTCTTT
J gene: TRBJ2-5; clone size: many; V gene: TRBV12-3/TRBV12-4; D gene: TRBD2; CDR3 protein: CASSSRTSYETQYF; CDR3 DNA: TGTGCCAGCAGTTCTCGGACTAGCTATGAGACCCAGTACTTC
J gene: TRBJ2-7; clone size: many; V gene: TRBV20-1; D gene: TRBD2; CDR3 protein: CSARDQWGLAGAYEQYF; CDR3 DNA: TGCAGTGCTAGAGACCAATGGGGACTAGCGGGAGCCTACGAGCAGTACTTC
J gene: TRBJ2-7; clone size: .; V gene: TRBV12-3/TRBV12-4; D gene: TRBD2; CDR3 protein: CASRRGLAGFYEQYF; CDR3 DNA: TGTGCCAGCAGGCGGGGACTAGCGGGATTCTACGAGCAGTACTTC
J gene: TRBJ2-5; clone size: many; V gene: TRBV12-3/TRBV12-4; D gene: .; CDR3 protein: CASSLSLTGRETQYF; CDR3 DNA: TGTGCCAGCAGTTTATCGTTAACAGGGCGAGAGACCCAGTACTTC
J gene: TRBJ1-2; clone size: once; V gene: TRBV19; D gene: .; CDR3 protein: CASSITIDNYGYTF; CDR3 DNA: TGTGCCAGTAGTATAACGATCGATAACTATGGCTACACCTTC
J gene: TRBJ2-2; clone size: few; V gene: TRBV7-2; D gene: .; CDR3 protein: CASSGVITGELFF; CDR3 DNA: TGTGCCAGCAGCGGAGTTATCACCGGGGAGCTGTTTTTT
J gene: TRBJ2-7; clone size: .; V gene: TRBV6-2/TRBV6-3; D gene: TRBD2; CDR3 protein: CASSYSRLAGACEQYF; CDR3 DNA: TGTGCCAGCAGTTACTCGAGACTAGCGGGAGCGTGCGAGCAGTACTTC
J gene: TRBJ2-7; clone size: .; V gene: TRBV6-2/TRBV6-3; D gene: TRBD2; CDR3 protein: CASLAGERSSYEQYF; CDR3 DNA: TGTGCCAGCTTAGCGGGAGAGAGGAGCTCCTACGAGCAGTACTTC
J gene: TRBJ2-7; clone size: many; V gene: TRBV12-5; D gene: TRBD2; CDR3 protein: CASGLVRGAYEQYF; CDR3 DNA: TGTGCTAGTGGTTTGGTACGGGGGGCCTACGAGCAGTACTTC
J gene: TRBJ2-4; clone size: .; V gene: TRBV20-1; D gene: .; CDR3 protein: CSASDSLAKNIQYF; CDR3 DNA: TGCAGTGCATCGGACAGCCTAGCCAAAAACATTCAGTACTTC
J gene: TRBJ1-1; clone size: .; V gene: TRBV28; D gene: .; CDR3 protein: CASNLATAGSENTEAFF; CDR3 DNA: TGTGCCAGCAACCTCGCCACGGCAGGGAGCGAGAACACTGAAGCTTTCTTT
J gene: TRBJ2-2; clone size: .; V gene: TRBV2; D gene: .; CDR3 protein: CASSEWGPGELFF; CDR3 DNA: TGTGCCAGCAGTGAATGGGGCCCCGGGGAGCTGTTTTTT
J gene: TRBJ2-7; clone size: many; V gene: TRBV10-3; D gene: .; CDR3 protein: CAISENRDTRGEQYF; CDR3 DNA: TGTGCCATCAGTGAGAACCGGGACACCCGGGGCGAGCAGTACTTC
J gene: TRBJ2-4; clone size: few; V gene: TRBV4-1; D gene: .; CDR3 protein: CASSQVGRGATKNIQYF; CDR3 DNA: TGCGCCAGCAGCCAAGTTGGAAGGGGAGCGACCAAAAACATTCAGTACTTC
J gene: TRBJ2-7; clone size: many; V gene: TRBV15; D gene: .; CDR3 protein: CATSREGFDLYEQYF; CDR3 DNA: TGTGCCACCAGCAGAGAAGGGTTTGATCTATACGAGCAGTACTTC
J gene: TRBJ2-6; clone size: many; V gene: TRBV12-3/TRBV12-4; D gene: .; CDR3 protein: CASSFRGLPSFTSGANVLTF; CDR3 DNA: TGTGCCAGCAGTTTTAGAGGGCTCCCATCCTTCACGTCTGGGGCCAACGTCCTGACTTTC
J gene: TRBJ2-2; clone size: .; V gene: TRBV12-3/TRBV12-4; D gene: .; CDR3 protein: CASSLRPTGDTGELFF; CDR3 DNA: TGTGCCAGCAGTTTAAGGCCCACGGGGGACACCGGGGAGCTGTTTTTT
J gene: TRBJ1-1; clone size: .; V gene: TRBV2; D gene: .; CDR3 protein: CASRGDTLNTEAFF; CDR3 DNA: TGTGCCAGCAGGGGGGACACTTTGAACACTGAAGCTTTCTTT
J gene: TRBJ2-2; clone size: .; V gene: TRBV3-1; D gene: TRBD1; CDR3 protein: CASSPRDRDTGELFF; CDR3 DNA: TGTGCCAGCAGCCCTCGGGACAGGGACACCGGGGAGCTGTTTTTT
J gene: TRBJ2-4; clone size: few; V gene: TRBV7-2; D gene: TRBD1; CDR3 protein: CASSLTGTAAYKNIQYF; CDR3 DNA: TGTGCCAGCAGCCTTACCGGGACAGCAGCCTACAAAAACATTCAGTACTTC
J gene: TRBJ1-1; clone size: many; V gene: TRBV2; D gene: TRBD1; CDR3 protein: CASSERQGDTEAFF; CDR3 DNA: TGTGCCAGCAGTGAGCGACAGGGTGACACTGAAGCTTTCTTT
J gene: TRBJ1-6; clone size: .; V gene: TRBV6-2/TRBV6-3; D gene: .; CDR3 protein: CASSGADNSPLHF; CDR3 DNA: TGTGCCAGCAGCGGGGCGGATAATTCACCCCTCCACTTT
J gene: TRBJ2-7; clone size: many; V gene: TRBV6-1; D gene: .; CDR3 protein: CASKVSGPSYEQYF; CDR3 DNA: TGTGCCAGCAAGGTTTCAGGGCCCTCCTACGAGCAGTACTTC
J gene: TRBJ2-7; clone size: .; V gene: TRBV20-1; D gene: .; CDR3 protein: CSAEGTTSSYEQYF; CDR3 DNA: TGCAGTGCTGAGGGGACAACGAGCTCCTACGAGCAGTACTTC
J gene: TRBJ2-7; clone size: many; V gene: TRBV20-1; D gene: .; CDR3 protein: CSAGRSGSYEQYF; CDR3 DNA: TGCAGTGCAGGGCGTAGCGGATCCTACGAGCAGTACTTC
J gene: TRBJ1-5; clone size: many; V gene: TRBV6-2/TRBV6-3; D gene: .; CDR3 protein: CASSYRRLGGNQPQHF; CDR3 DNA: TGTGCCAGCAGTTACAGGAGGTTGGGTGGCAATCAGCCCCAGCATTTT
J gene: TRBJ2-2; clone size: many; V gene: TRBV6-5; D gene: TRBD1; CDR3 protein: CASSYNHRGSGELFF; CDR3 DNA: TGTGCCAGCAGTTACAATCACAGGGGATCCGGGGAGCTGTTTTTT
J gene: TRBJ2-7; clone size: many; V gene: TRBV20-1; D gene: .; CDR3 protein: CSATPLISYEQYF; CDR3 DNA: TGCAGTGCTACCCCACTCATAAGTTACGAGCAGTACTTC